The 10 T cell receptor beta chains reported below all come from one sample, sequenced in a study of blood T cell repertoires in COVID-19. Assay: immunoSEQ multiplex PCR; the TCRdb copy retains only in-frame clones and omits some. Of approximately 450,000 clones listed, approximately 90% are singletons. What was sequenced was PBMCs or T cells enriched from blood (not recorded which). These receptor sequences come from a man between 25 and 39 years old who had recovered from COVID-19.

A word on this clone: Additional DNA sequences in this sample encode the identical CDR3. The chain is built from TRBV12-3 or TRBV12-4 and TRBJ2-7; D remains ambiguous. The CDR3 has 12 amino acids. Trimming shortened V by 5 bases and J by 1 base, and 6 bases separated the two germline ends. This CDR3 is CASSRSSYEQYF. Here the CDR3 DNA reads TGTGCCAGCAGTCGCAGTTCCTACGAGCAGTACTTC.

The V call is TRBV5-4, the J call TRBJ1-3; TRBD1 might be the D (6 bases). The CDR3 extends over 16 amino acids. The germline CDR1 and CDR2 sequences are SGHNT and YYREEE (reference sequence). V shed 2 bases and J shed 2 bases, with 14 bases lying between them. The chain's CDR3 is CASSLDRLQAGNTIYF. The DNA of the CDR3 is TGTGCCAGCAGCTTAGACAGGCTCCAGGCTGGAAACACCATATATTTT.

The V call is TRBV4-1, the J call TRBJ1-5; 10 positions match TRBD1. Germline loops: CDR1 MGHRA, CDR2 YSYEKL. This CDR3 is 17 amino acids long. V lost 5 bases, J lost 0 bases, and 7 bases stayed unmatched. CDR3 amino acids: CASSGGTGVFSNQPQHF. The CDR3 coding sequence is TGCGCCAGCAGCGGCGGGACAGGGGTCTTTAGCAATCAGCCCCAGCATTTT.

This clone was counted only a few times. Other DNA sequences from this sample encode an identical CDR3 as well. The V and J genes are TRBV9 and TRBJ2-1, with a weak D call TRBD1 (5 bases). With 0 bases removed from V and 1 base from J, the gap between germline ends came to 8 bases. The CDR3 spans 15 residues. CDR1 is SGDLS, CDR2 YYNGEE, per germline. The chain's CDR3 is CASSVEGASYNEQFF. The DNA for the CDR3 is TGTGCCAGCAGCGTAGAAGGGGCATCCTACAATGAGCAGTTCTTC.

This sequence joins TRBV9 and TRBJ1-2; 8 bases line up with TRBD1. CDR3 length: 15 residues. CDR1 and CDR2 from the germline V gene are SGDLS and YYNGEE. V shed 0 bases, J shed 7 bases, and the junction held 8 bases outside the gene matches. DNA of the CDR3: TGTGCCAGCAGCGTAGAGGGCAGGGGGCTGGGTGGCTACACCTTC. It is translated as CASSVEGRGLGGYTF.

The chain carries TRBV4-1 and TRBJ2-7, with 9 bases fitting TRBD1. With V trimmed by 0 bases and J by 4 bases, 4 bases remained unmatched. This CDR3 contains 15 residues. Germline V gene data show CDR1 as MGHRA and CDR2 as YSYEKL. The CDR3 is CASSQEGTGRYEQYF. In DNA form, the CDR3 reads TGCGCCAGCAGCCAAGAAGGGACAGGGAGGTACGAGCAGTACTTC.

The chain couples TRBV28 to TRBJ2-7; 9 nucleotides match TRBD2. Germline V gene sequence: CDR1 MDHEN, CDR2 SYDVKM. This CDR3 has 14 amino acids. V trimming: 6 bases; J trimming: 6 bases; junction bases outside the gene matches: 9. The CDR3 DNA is TGTGCCAGCAGGGATAGCGGGAGAATTGGCGAGCAGTACTTC. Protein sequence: CASRDSGRIGEQYF.

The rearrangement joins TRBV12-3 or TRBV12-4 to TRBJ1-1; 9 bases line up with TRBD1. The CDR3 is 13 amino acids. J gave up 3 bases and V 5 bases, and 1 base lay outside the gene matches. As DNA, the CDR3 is TGTGCCAGCAGTGACAGGGGGTACACTGAAGCTTTCTTT. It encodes CASSDRGYTEAFF.

The chain's CDR3 is CASTGTGESGYEQYF. CDR3 nucleotides: TGTGCCAGCACCGGGACAGGGGAGTCGGGGTACGAGCAGTACTTC. The genes are TRBV2 and TRBJ2-7; 10 bases agree with TRBD1. The V gene end was trimmed by 7 bases and the J gene end by 4 bases; junction bases not matched to a gene: 10. The CDR3 is made up of 15 amino acids. Germline V gives CDR1 SNHLY, CDR2 FYNNEI.

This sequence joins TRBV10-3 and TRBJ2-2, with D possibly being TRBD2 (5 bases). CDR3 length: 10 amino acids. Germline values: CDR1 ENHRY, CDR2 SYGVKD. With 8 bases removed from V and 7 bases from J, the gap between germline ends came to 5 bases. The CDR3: CAIRDGELFF. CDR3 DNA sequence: TGTGCCATCCGGGACGGGGAGCTGTTTTTT.